This TCR beta chain appears in the sequencing data of a study of T-cell memory formation after mild COVID-19. Across the study: There were largely donor-specific TCR clusters. Broader study findings: Later expanders leaned CD4+, whereas clones that contracted between day 15 and 85 were balanced CD4/CD8. Contracting CD4+ clones lay largely in CM and EM, with CD8+ ones residing in EMRA.

Barcoded TCR alpha and TCR beta cDNA libraries with UMIs came from 5'RACE using constant-segment primers. TCRdb ran MiXCR on the 5' RACE reads and lists one entry per CDR3 protein. The sample holds 190,000 or so distinct CDR3 sequences, around 21% seen once. Looked up from germline, CDR1 is SQVTM and CDR2 is ANQGSEA. Trimming took off 6 bases at V and 5 bases at J, with 20 bases between the two ends. This CDR3 is built from 15 residues. This clonotype was counted between two and nine times. The antigen is undetermined. The origin of this receptor is an adult woman who had mild COVID-19 (a few samples of this study predate the infection). Cell type and time point are not known. This rearrangement joins TRBV29-1 to TRBJ2-1; D is possibly TRBD1 (6 bases). Sequencing was performed on PBMCs or a T cell subset sorted from them (not recorded which). This CDR3 is CSVPRRGGSDNEQFF. The CDR3 DNA is TGCAGCGTCCCCCGCAGGGGCGGGTCCGACAATGAGCAGTTCTTC.